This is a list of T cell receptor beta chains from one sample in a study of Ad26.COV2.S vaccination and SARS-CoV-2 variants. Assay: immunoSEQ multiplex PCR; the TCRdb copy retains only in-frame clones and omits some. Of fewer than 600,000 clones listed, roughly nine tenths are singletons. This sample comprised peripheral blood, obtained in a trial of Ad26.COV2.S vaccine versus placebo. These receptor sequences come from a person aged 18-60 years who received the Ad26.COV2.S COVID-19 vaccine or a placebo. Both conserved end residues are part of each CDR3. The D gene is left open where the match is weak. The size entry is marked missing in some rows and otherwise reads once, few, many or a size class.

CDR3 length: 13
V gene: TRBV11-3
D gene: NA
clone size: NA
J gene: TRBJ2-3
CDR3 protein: CASRPGTEQTQYF
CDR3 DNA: TGTGCCAGCAGACCAGGGACCGAACAGACGCAGTATTTT

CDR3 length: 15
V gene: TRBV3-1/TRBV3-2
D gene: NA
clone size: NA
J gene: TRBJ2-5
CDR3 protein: CASSQGPGSKETQYF
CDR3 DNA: TGTGCCAGCAGCCAAGGTCCCGGGAGTAAAGAGACCCAGTACTTC

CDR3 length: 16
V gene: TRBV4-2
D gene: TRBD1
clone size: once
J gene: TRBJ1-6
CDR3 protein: CASSLIYRGKDSPLHF
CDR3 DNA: TGTGCCAGCAGCCTTATATACAGGGGGAAAGATTCACCCCTCCACTTT

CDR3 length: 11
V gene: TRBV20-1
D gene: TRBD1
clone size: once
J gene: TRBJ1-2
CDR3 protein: CSAGLKGAAPF
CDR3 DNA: TGCAGTGCCGGACTGAAGGGGGCGGCTCCATTC

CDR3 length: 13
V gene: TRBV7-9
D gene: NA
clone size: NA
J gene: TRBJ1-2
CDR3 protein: CASSVRAGYGYTF
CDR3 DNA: TGTGCCAGCAGCGTCCGGGCAGGCTATGGCTACACCTTC

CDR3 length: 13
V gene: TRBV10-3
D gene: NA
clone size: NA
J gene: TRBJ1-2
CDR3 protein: CAIRDSVPHGYTF
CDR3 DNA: TGTGCCATCAGGGACAGCGTCCCTCATGGCTACACCTTC

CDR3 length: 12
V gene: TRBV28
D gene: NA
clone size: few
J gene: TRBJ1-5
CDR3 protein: CASSRAQGSQHF
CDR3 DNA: TGTGCCAGCAGCCGCGCACAGGGTTCCCAGCATTTT

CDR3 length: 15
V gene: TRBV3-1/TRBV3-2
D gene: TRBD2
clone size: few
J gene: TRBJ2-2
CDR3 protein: CASSRGTSDTGELFF
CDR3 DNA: TGTGCCAGCAGCCGGGGGACTAGCGACACCGGGGAGCTGTTTTTT

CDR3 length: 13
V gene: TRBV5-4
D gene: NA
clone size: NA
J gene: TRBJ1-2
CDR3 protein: CASIPGGGEGYTF
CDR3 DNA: TGTGCCAGCATTCCGGGGGGGGGCGAGGGCTACACCTTC

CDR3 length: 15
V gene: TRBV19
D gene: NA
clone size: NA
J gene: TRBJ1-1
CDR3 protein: CASTETPNMNTEAFF
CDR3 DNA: TGTGCCAGTACTGAGACACCAAATATGAACACTGAAGCTTTCTTT

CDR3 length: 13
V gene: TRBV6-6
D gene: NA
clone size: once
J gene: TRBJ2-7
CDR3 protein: CASSISDSYEQYF
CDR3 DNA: TGTGCCAGCAGCATTAGCGACTCCTACGAGCAGTACTTC

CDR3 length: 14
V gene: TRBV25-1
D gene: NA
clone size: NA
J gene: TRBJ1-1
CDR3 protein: CASSESGRATEAFF
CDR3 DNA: TGTGCCAGCAGTGAATCCGGCAGGGCCACTGAAGCTTTCTTT

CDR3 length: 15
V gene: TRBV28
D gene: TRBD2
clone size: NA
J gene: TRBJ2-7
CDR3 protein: CASRLSSGSPYEQYF
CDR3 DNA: TGTGCCAGCAGATTAAGTAGCGGGTCTCCCTACGAGCAGTACTTC

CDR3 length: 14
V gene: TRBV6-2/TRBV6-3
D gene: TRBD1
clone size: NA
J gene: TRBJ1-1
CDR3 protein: CASSYGDRGREAFF
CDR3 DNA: TGTGCCAGCAGTTACGGGGACAGGGGTCGGGAAGCTTTCTTT

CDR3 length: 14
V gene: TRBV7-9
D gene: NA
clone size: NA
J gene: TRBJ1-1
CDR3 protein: CASSLQGINTEAFF
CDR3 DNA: TGTGCCAGCAGCTTACAGGGGATAAACACTGAAGCTTTCTTT

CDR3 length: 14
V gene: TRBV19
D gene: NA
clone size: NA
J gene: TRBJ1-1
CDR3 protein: CASSIDRINTEAFF
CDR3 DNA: TGTGCCAGTAGTATAGATCGGATAAACACTGAAGCTTTCTTT

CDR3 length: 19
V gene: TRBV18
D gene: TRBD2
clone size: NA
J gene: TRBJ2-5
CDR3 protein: CASSPMGLAGGPLEETQYF
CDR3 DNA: TGTGCCAGCTCACCAATGGGACTAGCGGGAGGGCCCCTTGAAGAGACCCAGTACTTC

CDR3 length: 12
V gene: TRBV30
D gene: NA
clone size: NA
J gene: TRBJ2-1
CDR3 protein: CAWSVGGAEQFF
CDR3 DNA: TGTGCCTGGAGTGTTGGTGGGGCCGAGCAGTTCTTC

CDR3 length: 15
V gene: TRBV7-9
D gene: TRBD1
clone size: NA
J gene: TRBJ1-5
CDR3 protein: CASSPGTGVSQPQHF
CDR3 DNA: TGTGCCAGCAGCCCCGGGACAGGGGTCAGCCAGCCCCAGCATTTT

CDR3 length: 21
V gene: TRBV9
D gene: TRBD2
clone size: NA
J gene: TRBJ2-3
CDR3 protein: CASSSGTSGIVPRSRTDTQYF
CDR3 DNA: TGTGCCAGCAGCTCAGGGACTAGCGGGATAGTCCCCCGATCACGCACAGATACGCAGTATTTT

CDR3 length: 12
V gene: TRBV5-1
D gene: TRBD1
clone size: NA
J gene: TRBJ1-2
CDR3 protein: CASTGTGDGYTF
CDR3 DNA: TGCGCCAGCACCGGGACAGGGGACGGCTACACCTTC

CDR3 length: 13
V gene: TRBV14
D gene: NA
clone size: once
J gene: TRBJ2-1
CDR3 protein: CASSQDLRGEQFF
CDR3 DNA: TGTGCCAGCAGCCAAGATCTCCGCGGAGAGCAGTTCTTC

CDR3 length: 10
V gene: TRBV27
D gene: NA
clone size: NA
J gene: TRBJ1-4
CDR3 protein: CASGREKLFF
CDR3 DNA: TGTGCCAGCGGACGTGAAAAACTGTTTTTT

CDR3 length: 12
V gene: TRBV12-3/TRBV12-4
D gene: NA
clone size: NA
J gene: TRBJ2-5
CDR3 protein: CASSLDGQGQYF
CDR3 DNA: TGTGCCAGCAGTTTAGATGGGCAGGGTCAGTACTTC

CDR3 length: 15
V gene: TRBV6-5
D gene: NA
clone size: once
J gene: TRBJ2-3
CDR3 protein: CATYDPSRGADTQYF
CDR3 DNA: TGTGCCACCTACGACCCGTCGAGGGGGGCAGATACGCAGTATTTT

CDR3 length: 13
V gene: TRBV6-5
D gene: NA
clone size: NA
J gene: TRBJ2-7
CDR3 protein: CASSYSTGYEQYF
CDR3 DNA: TGTGCCAGCAGTTACTCGACGGGGTACGAGCAGTACTTC

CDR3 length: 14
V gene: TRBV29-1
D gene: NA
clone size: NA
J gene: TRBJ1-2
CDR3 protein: CSVEGRGLNYGYTF
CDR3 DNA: TGCAGCGTTGAAGGAAGGGGGTTAAACTATGGCTACACCTTC

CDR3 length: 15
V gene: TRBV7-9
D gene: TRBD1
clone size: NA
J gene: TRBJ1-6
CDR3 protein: CASSPGGPGYSPLHF
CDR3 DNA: TGTGCCAGCAGCCCAGGGGGGCCAGGGTACTCACCCCTCCACTTT

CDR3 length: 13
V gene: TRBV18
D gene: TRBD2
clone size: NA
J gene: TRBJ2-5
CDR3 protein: CASSLGLQETQYF
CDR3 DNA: TGTGCCAGCTCACTGGGACTACAAGAGACCCAGTACTTC

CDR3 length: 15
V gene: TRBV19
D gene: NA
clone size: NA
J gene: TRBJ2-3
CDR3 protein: CASRARDPREDTQYF
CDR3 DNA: TGTGCCAGTAGGGCCCGGGACCCTCGAGAGGATACGCAGTATTTT

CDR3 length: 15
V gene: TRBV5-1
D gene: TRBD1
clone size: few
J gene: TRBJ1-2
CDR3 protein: CASSLGGQLTYGYTF
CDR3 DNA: TGCGCCAGCAGCTTGGGGGGACAGCTCACCTATGGCTACACCTTC

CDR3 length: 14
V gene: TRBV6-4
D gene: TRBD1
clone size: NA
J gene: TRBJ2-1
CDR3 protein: CASSATGDSNEQFF
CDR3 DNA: TGTGCCAGCAGTGCTACAGGGGACAGCAATGAGCAGTTCTTC

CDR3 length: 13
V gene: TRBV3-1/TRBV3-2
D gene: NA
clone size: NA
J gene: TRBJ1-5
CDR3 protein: CASSLGWDQPQHF
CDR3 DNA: TGTGCCAGCAGCCTAGGATGGGATCAGCCCCAGCATTTT

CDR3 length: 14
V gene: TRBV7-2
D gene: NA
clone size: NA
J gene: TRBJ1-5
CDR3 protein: CASSLVDVDQPQHF
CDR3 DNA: TGTGCCAGCAGCTTAGTAGACGTGGATCAGCCCCAGCATTTT

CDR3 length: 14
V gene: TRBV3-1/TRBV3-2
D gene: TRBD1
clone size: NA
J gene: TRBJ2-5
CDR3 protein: CASSLDRGRETQYF
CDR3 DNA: TGTGCCAGCAGCCTAGACAGGGGGCGAGAGACCCAGTACTTC

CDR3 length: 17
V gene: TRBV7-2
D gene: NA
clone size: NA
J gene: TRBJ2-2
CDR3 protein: CASSLVMRALNTGELFF
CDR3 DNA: TGTGCCAGCAGCTTGGTTATGCGGGCTCTAAACACCGGGGAGCTGTTTTTT

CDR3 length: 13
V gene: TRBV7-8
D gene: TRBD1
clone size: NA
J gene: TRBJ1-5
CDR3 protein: CALGDRGNQPQHF
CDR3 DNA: TGTGCCCTAGGGGACAGGGGGAATCAGCCCCAGCATTTT

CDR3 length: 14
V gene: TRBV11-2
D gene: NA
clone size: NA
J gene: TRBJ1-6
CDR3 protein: CASSSLPGDSPLHF
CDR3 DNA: TGTGCCAGCAGCTCACTCCCAGGGGATTCACCCCTCCACTTT

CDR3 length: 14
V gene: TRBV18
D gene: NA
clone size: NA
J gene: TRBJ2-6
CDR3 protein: CASSPKSGANVLTF
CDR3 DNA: TGTGCCAGCTCTCCGAAATCTGGGGCCAACGTCCTGACTTTC

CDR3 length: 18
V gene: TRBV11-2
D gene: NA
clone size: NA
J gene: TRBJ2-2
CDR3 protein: CASSLGRILTDITGELFF
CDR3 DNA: TGTGCCAGCAGCTTAGGAAGGATTTTAACTGATATCACCGGGGAGCTGTTTTTT

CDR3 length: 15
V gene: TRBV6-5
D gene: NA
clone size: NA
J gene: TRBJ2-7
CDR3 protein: CASSYSHGSSYEQYF
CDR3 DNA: TGTGCCAGCAGTTACTCGCACGGGAGCTCCTACGAGCAGTACTTC

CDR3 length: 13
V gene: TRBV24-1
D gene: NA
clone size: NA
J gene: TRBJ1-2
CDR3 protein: CATSDRGAAGYTF
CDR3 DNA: TGTGCCACCAGTGATCGAGGGGCGGCTGGCTACACCTTC

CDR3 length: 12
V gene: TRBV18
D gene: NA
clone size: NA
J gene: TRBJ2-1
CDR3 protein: CASSPQGNEQFF
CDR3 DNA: TGTGCCAGCTCACCGCAAGGCAATGAGCAGTTCTTC

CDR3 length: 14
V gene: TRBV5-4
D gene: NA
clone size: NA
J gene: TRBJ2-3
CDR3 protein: CASSFQGSTDTQYF
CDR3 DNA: TGTGCCAGCAGCTTCCAGGGAAGCACAGATACGCAGTATTTT

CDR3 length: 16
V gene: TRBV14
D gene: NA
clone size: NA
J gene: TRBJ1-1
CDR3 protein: CASSQDVGARNTEAFF
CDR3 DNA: TGTGCCAGCAGCCAAGATGTAGGGGCAAGGAACACTGAAGCTTTCTTT

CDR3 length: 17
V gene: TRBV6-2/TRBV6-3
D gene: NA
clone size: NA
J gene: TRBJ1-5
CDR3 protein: CASSRDTYGFSNQPQHF
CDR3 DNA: TGTGCCAGCAGCCGGGACACCTACGGATTTAGCAATCAGCCCCAGCATTTT

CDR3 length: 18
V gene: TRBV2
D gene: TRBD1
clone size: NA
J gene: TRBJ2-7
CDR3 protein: CASSEWEQGARPAYEQYF
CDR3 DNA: TGTGCCAGCAGTGAATGGGAACAGGGGGCGAGACCAGCCTACGAGCAGTACTTC

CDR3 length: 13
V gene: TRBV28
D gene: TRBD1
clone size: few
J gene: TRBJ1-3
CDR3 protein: CASSQGTEDTIYF
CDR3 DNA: TGTGCCAGCAGTCAAGGGACAGAGGACACCATATATTTT

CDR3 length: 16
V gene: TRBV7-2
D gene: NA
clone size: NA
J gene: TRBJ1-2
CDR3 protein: CASSLVGVGQVYGYTF
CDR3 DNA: TGTGCCAGCAGCTTAGTGGGCGTGGGGCAGGTCTATGGCTACACCTTC

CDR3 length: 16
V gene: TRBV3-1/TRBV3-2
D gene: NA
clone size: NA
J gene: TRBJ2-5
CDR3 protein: CASSQGVGGGQETQYF
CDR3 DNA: TGTGCCAGCAGCCAAGGTGTCGGGGGAGGTCAAGAGACCCAGTACTTC

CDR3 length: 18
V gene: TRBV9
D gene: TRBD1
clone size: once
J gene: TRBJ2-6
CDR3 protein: CASSPTGTGYGGANVLTF
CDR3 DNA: TGTGCCAGCAGCCCCACCGGGACAGGGTACGGTGGGGCCAACGTCCTGACTTTC

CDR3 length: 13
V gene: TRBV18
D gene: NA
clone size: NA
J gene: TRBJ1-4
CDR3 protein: CASSLRRDEKLFF
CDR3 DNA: TGTGCCAGCTCACTACGGCGAGATGAAAAACTGTTTTTT

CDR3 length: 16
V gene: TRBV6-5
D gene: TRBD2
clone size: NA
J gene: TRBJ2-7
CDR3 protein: CASSYKLAGGHYEQYF
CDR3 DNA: TGTGCCAGCAGTTATAAACTAGCGGGAGGGCACTACGAGCAGTACTTC

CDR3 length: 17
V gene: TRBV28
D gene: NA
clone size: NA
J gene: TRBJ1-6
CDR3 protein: CASSSFRASSYNSPLHF
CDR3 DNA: TGTGCCAGCAGTTCATTCAGGGCGAGCTCCTATAATTCACCCCTCCACTTT

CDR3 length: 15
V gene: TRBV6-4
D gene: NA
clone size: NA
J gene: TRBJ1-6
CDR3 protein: CASSALGAVNSPLHF
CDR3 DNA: TGTGCCAGCAGTGCCCTCGGGGCAGTTAATTCACCCCTCCACTTT